Given below is one T cell receptor beta chain in context. This clone was counted a few times. The target of this receptor is not known. No much larger clonotype is one base removed from it; base qualities were not supplied. TCRbeta CDR3 regions were amplified from genomic DNA using the immunoSEQ Assay, a bias-controlled multiplex PCR. As for the original processing: The number of nucleated cells in each sample was estimated from the amplification of reference gene primers within the assay. To quantify the absolute abundance of each unique TCRbeta CDR3 rearrangement, sequence reads were collapsed and filtered. For each sample, productive Simpson clonality was calculated by taking the square root of Simpson's diversity index across productive rearrangements. TCRdb limited this immuneACCESS table to in-frame rearrangements with V and J called. A share of clones is missing; checked studies link under half to unresolved V genes, and the rest is unexplained. V, J and clone size were drawn from that table, and D and trimming were deduced from the DNA. Recorded for this sample are 59,000 or so clones; around 81% of them occurred a single time. Over 25% of the sample rests with the top ten.

The data were obtained in a study of blood T cell repertoires in COVID-19 (dated by TCRdb to 2020 to 2022). Background on the whole study: Samples covering the acute and convalescent phases of COVID-19 were provided by collaborators in the United States, Italy and Spain. The material from the prospective study consisted of cDNA or gDNA derived from T cells, B-cell-depleted T cells, or PBMCs. Subjects who had been exposed to COVID-19, were actively infected with it, or had recovered from it provided the deeply sampled blood TCRbeta repertoires that made up the dataset. A freely available public database, intended as a resource for researchers studying the immune response to SARS-CoV-2, is where the repertoires were released. The samples were drawn from two sources: the first 160 participants of the ongoing ImmuneRACE study, and over 950 subjects contributed by 6 global collaborators. Sample metadata almost always included a de-identified subject ID, COVID-19 status, age in years and sex. Where HLA class I and class II types were available, the types were taken from metadata supplied by the sample provider, not from assay-based typing. Overall study outcomes, separate from this receptor: Clinical and demographic metadata were provided uncurated, with the amount varying by source and participant.

Collaborating institutions collected whole blood in K2EDTA tubes following their own protocols. Collaborator samples were shipped for TCRbeta analysis as frozen whole blood, isolated PBMCs, or DNA extracted from either sample type. The sequence was collected from a woman older than 75 with active or convalescent COVID-19. The sequenced material came from peripheral blood.

The bases read TGTGCCAGCAGCGGGGCTAGCGGTTCTTATGAGACCCAGTACTTC. Translated, it gives CASSGASGSYETQYF. In this chain, TRBV7-9 is recombined with TRBJ2-5, with 7 central nucleotides matching TRBD2. Trimming takes 5 bases off V and 5 bases off J; junction bases not matched to a gene: 11. The CDR3 runs 15 residues from the cysteine to the phenylalanine. Left in the record is the CDR3 DNA by itself, 45 bases read in frame from the first base. Per the germline V gene (reference sequence), SEHNR is the CDR1 and FQNEAQ is the CDR2.